This T cell receptor (beta chain) was profiled in a study of T cell changes during pregnancy in multiple sclerosis. Only in-frame clones appear in the TCRdb table, and some are missing; sequencing was by immunoSEQ multiplex PCR. This table holds 35,000 to 50,000 clones, 92% found once. This CDR3 spans 15 amino acids. Looked up from germline, CDR1 is SGHRS and CDR2 is YFSETQ. V was pared by 4 bases and J by 4 bases, with 15 bases between. V usage is TRBV5-1 and J usage is TRBJ2-1; TRBD1 is a possible D gene (5 bases). This sequence originates from a female donor with multiple sclerosis, enrolled in a pregnancy study. This specimen consisted of CD4+ T cells from peripheral blood mononuclear cells, obtained in the first trimester of pregnancy. In DNA form, the CDR3 reads TGCGCCAGCAGCCCGGTTCAAAGGACATACAATGAGCAGTTCTTC. It yields the protein CASSPVQRTYNEQFF. The entire variable domain, with the rest obtained from reference TRBV5-1 and TRBJ2-1, is as follows: KAGVTQTPRYLIKTRGQQVTLSCSPISGHRSVSWYQQTPGQGLQFLFEYFSETQRNKGNFPGRFSGRQFSNSRSEMNVSTLELGDSALYLCASSPVQRTYNEQFFGPGTRLTVL.